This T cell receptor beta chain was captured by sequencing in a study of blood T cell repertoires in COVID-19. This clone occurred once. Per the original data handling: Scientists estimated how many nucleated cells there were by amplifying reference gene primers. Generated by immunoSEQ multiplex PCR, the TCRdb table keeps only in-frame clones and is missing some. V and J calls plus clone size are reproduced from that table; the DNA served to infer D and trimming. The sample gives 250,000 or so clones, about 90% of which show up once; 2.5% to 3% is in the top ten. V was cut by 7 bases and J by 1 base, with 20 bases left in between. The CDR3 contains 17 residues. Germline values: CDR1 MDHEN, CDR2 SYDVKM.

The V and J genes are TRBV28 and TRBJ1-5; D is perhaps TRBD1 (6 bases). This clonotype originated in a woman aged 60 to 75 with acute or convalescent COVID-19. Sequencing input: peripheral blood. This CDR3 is CASTQWGGQGSNQPQHF. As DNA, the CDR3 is TGTGCCAGCACCCAATGGGGCGGGCAGGGGAGCAATCAGCCCCAGCATTTT.